This T cell receptor (beta chain) was captured in a study of shared clonotypes between healthy human individuals. At the level of the study: Three plates were used per donor for CD4 naive, three for CD4 memory, two for CD8 naive and one for CD8 memory. Whole-study results and caveats: Naive subsets typically showed greater estimated richness than memory subsets.

This CDR3 is 16 amino acids long. CDR1 and CDR2 (germline): SGHRS, YFSETQ. The J segment lost 5 bases and the V segment lost 0 bases, leaving 6 bases of the junction unmatched. Clones were sequenced by immunoSEQ multiplex PCR, and TCRdb holds only the in-frame ones, with some missing. The sample holds fewer than 3 million clones; 92% are singletons and the top ten take roughly 0.34%. For this clone: Antigen unknown.

Material for sequencing was naive CD4+ T cells from PBMCs. The subset was: CD45RA+ positively selected. This receptor was identified in a man younger than 35 in good health. Some clones in this sample may be carry-over from other donors' samples. This chain joins TRBV5-1 and TRBJ2-1; 9 bases are shared with TRBD2. The CDR3 sequence: CASSLAASGAHNEQFF. For the CDR3, the DNA is TGCGCCAGCAGCTTGGCGGCTAGCGGGGCCCACAATGAGCAGTTCTTC.